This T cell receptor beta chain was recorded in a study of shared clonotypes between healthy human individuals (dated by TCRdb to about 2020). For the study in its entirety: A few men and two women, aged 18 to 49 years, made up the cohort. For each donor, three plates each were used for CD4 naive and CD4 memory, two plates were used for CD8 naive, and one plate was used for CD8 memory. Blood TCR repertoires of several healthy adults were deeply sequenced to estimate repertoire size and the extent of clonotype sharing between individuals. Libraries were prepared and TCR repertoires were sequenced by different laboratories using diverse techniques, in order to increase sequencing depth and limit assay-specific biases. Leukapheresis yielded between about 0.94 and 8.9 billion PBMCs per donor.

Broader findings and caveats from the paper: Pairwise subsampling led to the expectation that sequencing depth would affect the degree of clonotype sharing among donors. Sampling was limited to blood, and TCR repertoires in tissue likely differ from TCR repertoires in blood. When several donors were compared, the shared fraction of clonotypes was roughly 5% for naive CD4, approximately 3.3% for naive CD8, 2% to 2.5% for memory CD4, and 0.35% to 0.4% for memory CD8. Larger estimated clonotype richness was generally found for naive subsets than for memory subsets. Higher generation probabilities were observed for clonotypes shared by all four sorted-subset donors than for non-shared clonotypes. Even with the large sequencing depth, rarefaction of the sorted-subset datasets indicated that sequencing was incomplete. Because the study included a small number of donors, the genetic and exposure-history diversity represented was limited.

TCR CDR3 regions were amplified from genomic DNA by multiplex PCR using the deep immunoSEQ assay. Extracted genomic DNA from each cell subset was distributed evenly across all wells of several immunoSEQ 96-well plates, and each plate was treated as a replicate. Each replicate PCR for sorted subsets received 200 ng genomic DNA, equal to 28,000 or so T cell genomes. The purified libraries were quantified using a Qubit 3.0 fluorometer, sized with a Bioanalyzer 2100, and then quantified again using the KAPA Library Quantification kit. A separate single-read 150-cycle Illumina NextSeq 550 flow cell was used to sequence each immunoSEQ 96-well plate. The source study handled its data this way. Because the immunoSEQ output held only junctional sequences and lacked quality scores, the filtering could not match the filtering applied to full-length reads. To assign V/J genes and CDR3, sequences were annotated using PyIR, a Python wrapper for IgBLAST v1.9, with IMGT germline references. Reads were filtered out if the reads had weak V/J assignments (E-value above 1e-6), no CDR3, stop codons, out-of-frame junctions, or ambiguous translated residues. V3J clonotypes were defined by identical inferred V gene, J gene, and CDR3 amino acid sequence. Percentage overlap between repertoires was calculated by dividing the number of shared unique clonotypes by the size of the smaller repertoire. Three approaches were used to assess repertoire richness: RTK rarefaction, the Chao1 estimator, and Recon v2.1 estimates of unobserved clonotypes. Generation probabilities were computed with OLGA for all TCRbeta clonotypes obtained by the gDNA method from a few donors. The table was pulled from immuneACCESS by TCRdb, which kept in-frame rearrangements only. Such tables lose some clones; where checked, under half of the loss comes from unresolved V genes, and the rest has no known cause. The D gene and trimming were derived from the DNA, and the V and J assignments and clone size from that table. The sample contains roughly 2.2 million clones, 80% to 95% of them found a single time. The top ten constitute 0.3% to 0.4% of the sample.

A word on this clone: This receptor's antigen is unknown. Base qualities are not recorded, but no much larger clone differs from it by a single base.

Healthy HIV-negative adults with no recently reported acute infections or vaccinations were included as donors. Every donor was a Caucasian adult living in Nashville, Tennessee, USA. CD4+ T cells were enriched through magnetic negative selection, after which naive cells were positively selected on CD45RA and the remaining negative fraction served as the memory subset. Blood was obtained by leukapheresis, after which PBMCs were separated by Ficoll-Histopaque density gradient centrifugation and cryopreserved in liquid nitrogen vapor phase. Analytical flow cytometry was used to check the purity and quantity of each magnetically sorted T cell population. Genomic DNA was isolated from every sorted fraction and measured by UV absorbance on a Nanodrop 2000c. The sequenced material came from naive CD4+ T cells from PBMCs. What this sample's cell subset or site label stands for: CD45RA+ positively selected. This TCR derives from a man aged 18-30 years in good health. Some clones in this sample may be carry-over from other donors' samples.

The CDR3: CASSPQTLLGPPNYGYTF. In nucleotide form, the sequence is TGTGCCAGCAGCCCCCAAACCCTACTGGGGCCACCTAACTATGGCTACACCTTC. The receptor chain draws on TRBV7-9 and TRBJ1-2; TRBD1 is a weak D gene call, 5 bases matching. The junction shows trimming of 5 bases on V and 0 bases on J, plus 22 bases between the germline ends. From a lookup of the germline V gene (reference sequence), CDR1 and CDR2 are SEHNR and FQNEAQ. Including cysteine and phenylalanine, the CDR3 has 18 amino acids. Just CDR3 DNA is preserved here, 54 bases in frame from base 1.